These 31 T cell receptor beta chains came from one sample sequenced in a study of shared clonotypes between healthy human individuals. TCRdb keeps only in-frame clones here, not all; method: immunoSEQ multiplex PCR. The sample consists of around 600,000 clones, 98% of them appearing once. Naive CD8 cells lacked CD45RO and underwent positive selection for CCR7, leaving out terminally differentiated effector memory CD45RA+ cells. The sample consisted of naive CD8+ T cells sorted from blood. The origin of the receptors is a young man in good health.

The chain carries TRBV5-1 and TRBJ2-5, with 8 nucleotides matching TRBD2. The CDR3 spans 16 residues. Germline assignment: CDR1 SGHRS and CDR2 YFSETQ. J was trimmed by 2 bases and V by 4 bases; bases with no gene match: 10. The CDR3 protein is CASSPREGRGQETQYF. CDR3 DNA: TGCGCCAGCAGCCCCCGGGAGGGGCGGGGACAAGAGACCCAGTACTTC.

The chain is built from TRBV6-5 and TRBJ2-5; 8 bases are shared with TRBD2. After removal of 3 bases from V and 5 bases from J, the junction contained 11 bases not matched to a gene. CDR1 and CDR2 from the germline V gene are MNHEY and SVGAGI. There are 16 residues in the CDR3. The CDR3 here is CASSYSVGTRRETQYF. For the CDR3, the DNA is TGTGCCAGCAGTTATTCTGTGGGGACTAGGAGGGAGACCCAGTACTTC.

The rearrangement joins TRBV23-1 to TRBJ2-5; 10 bases agree with TRBD1. TRBV23-1 is an ORF, with its function uncertain. Trimming removed 2 bases from V and 0 bases from J; junction bases left unmatched: 3. The CDR3 consists of 16 residues. In DNA form, the CDR3 reads TGCGCCAGCAGTCAAACGGGACAGGGGAACCAAGAGACCCAGTACTTC. Translated: CASSQTGQGNQETQYF.

The V gene is TRBV6-6, the J gene TRBJ2-1; tentative D call: TRBD1 (6 bases). Per the germline V gene, CDR1 is MNHNY and CDR2 is SVGAGI (reference sequence). This CDR3 spans 11 amino acids. V was cut by 11 bases and J by 4 bases, with 9 bases left in between. The CDR3 coding sequence is TGTGCCGGTGGACAGTACAATGAGCAGTTCTTC. Translation: CAGGQYNEQFF.

This chain connects TRBV9 to TRBJ2-1; TRBD2 aligns across 14 bases. The CDR3 runs to 19 residues. Germline lookup yields CDR1 SGDLS and CDR2 YYNGEE. The V segment lost 4 bases and the J segment 6 bases; nucleotides outside the gene matches: 15. CDR3 amino acids: CASSPYTGFGLAGGNEQFF. The DNA for the CDR3 is TGTGCCAGCAGCCCCTACACCGGATTCGGACTAGCGGGAGGCAATGAGCAGTTCTTC.

V and J are TRBV9 and TRBJ2-3, with 10 bases aligning to TRBD2. CDR1 SGDLS and CDR2 YYNGEE come from the germline V gene. The CDR3 contains 17 residues. The V segment lost 3 bases and the J segment 0 bases; nucleotides outside the gene matches: 7. Here the CDR3 reads CASSANGLAESTDTQYF. The CDR3 bases are TGTGCCAGCAGCGCGAATGGACTAGCGGAAAGCACAGATACGCAGTATTTT.

The rearrangement links TRBV4-3 to TRBJ2-7; D call uncertain. The V end was cut by 2 bases, the J end by 12 bases, with 17 bases between. Germline values: CDR1 LGHNA, CDR2 YSLEER. CDR3 length equals 13 residues. CDR3 sequence: CASSQLIGLGLYF. DNA of the CDR3: TGCGCCAGCAGCCAACTAATCGGCCTAGGGCTGTACTTC.

In regard to this clone: Different DNA sequences within this sample yield the same CDR3. The chain joins TRBV30 to TRBJ2-7; D is unresolved. V lost 1 base and J 4 bases, leaving 8 bases between the germline ends. Germline V gene lookup returns CDR1 GTSNPN and CDR2 SVGIG (reference sequence). The CDR3 length is 12 residues. In DNA, the CDR3 is TGTGCCTGGAGTGGACCATCTTACGAGCAGTACTTC. It yields the protein CAWSGPSYEQYF.

This chain links TRBV9 with TRBJ2-1; 8 bases are a match to TRBD2. Losses at the gene ends were 3 bases for V and 6 bases for J; bases not matched to a gene: 8. The CDR3 loop spans 15 amino acids. The germline V gene has CDR1 SGDLS and CDR2 YYNGEE. CDR3: CASSGLTGGPNEQFF. DNA of the CDR3: TGTGCCAGCAGCGGTCTAACGGGAGGGCCCAATGAGCAGTTCTTC.

This chain connects TRBV27 to TRBJ2-1; 7 positions match TRBD1. Germline lookup yields CDR1 MNHEY and CDR2 SMNVEV (reference sequence). Losses at the gene ends were 5 bases for V and 3 bases for J; bases not matched to a gene: 7. There are 15 residues in the CDR3. This chain's CDR3 is CASSASQGVYNEQFF. The CDR3 DNA sequence: TGTGCCAGCAGTGCCAGCCAGGGGGTCTACAATGAGCAGTTCTTC.

This chain connects TRBV7-9 to TRBJ1-4; tentative D call: TRBD1 (5 bases). CDR3 length: 18 amino acids. V was trimmed by 0 bases and J by 7 bases, leaving 21 bases between them. Germline-derived CDR1 and CDR2 are SEHNR and FQNEAQ (reference sequence). The CDR3 loop reads CASSLATGRDPQVEKLFF. The CDR3 DNA reads as TGTGCCAGCAGCTTAGCCACTGGCAGGGACCCTCAGGTTGAAAAACTGTTTTTT.

The chain joins TRBV7-9 to TRBJ1-2; tentative D call: TRBD1 (5 bases). The length of the CDR3 is 14 residues. V lost 4 bases and J 7 bases, leaving 16 bases between the germline ends. CDR1 and CDR2 (germline): SEHNR, FQNEAQ (reference sequence). This CDR3 is CASSSTTGVGGYTF. DNA for the CDR3: TGTGCCAGCAGCTCAACAACGGGGGTGGGTGGCTACACCTTC.

The chain is built from TRBV11-2 and TRBJ2-1; no definite D call. Trimming stripped 3 bases from V and 8 bases from J, with 14 bases between. Germline V lookup: CDR1 SGHAT, CDR2 FQNNGV. The CDR3 runs 14 residues. CDR3 bases: TGTGCCAGCAGCTTGCGGCCTCAAGACGATGAGCAGTTCTTC. It yields the protein CASSLRPQDDEQFF.

This chain links TRBV27 with TRBJ2-1, with D perhaps assigned TRBD1 or TRBD2 (5 bases each). CDR1 is MNHEY and CDR2 is SMNVEV in the germline V gene (reference sequence). V was trimmed by 4 bases and J by 4 bases, leaving 14 bases between them. The CDR3 sequence is 15 residues long. For the CDR3, the DNA is TGTGCCAGCAGTTACGGGACCCTAACATACAATGAGCAGTTCTTC. Its translation is CASSYGTLTYNEQFF.

The chain uses TRBV29-1 and TRBJ2-2; D is uncertain. This CDR3 is built from 11 residues. The germline V gene has CDR1 SQVTM and CDR2 ANQGSEA. Trimming shortened V by 7 bases and J by 7 bases, and 10 bases separated the two germline ends. The CDR3 DNA follows: TGCAGCGCCAATGACAACGGGGAGCTGTTTTTT. This gives the protein CSANDNGELFF.

The chain has TRBV25-1 and TRBJ2-7; TRBD1 might be the D (5 bases). The CDR3 is 15 residues long. The V gene lost 3 bases and the J gene lost 0 bases, with 12 bases spanning the gap. CDR1 MGHDK and CDR2 SYGVNS come from the germline V gene. This chain's CDR3 is CASSDARASSYEQYF. CDR3 sequence (DNA): TGTGCCAGCAGTGATGCCAGGGCCAGCTCCTACGAGCAGTACTTC.

V gene TRBV7-8 combines with J gene TRBJ2-7; TRBD2 aligns across 8 bases. Germline V CDR1 and CDR2: SGHVS, FQNEAQ. The CDR3 extends over 14 amino acids. The V segment lost 3 bases and the J segment 2 bases; nucleotides outside the gene matches: 3. This chain's CDR3 is CASSLLAGTYEQYF. DNA for the CDR3: TGTGCCAGCAGCTTGCTAGCGGGCACCTACGAGCAGTACTTC.

The gene calls are TRBV18 and TRBJ2-5, with no clear D. Trimming removed 5 bases at V and 2 bases at J, with 6 bases between. Germline V gene data show CDR1 as KGHSH and CDR2 as LQKENI. This CDR3 comprises 12 residues. The CDR3 here is CASSERQETQYF. As DNA, the CDR3 is TGTGCCAGCTCAGAGCGACAAGAGACCCAGTACTTC.

CDR3 in DNA: TGCAGTGCTGAGGGGTTCTCTGAAGCTTTCTTT. It specifies CSAEGFSEAFF. This rearrangement joins TRBV20-1 to TRBJ1-1; weak D call: TRBD1 (5 bases). This CDR3 contains 11 residues. V was cut by 5 bases and J by 6 bases, with 10 bases left in between. Germline CDR1 DFQATT, CDR2 SNEGSKA (reference sequence).

The rearrangement joins TRBV14 to TRBJ1-2; 11 bases agree with TRBD1. With 4 bases clipped from V and 1 base from J, the junction kept 11 bases outside the gene matches. The CDR3 runs 18 residues. The germline CDR1 and CDR2 sequences are SGHDN and FVKESK. CDR3 sequence: CASSPETGQGAINYGYTF. Written as DNA, the CDR3 is TGTGCCAGCAGCCCGGAGACCGGACAGGGGGCTATTAACTATGGCTACACCTTC.

The chain couples TRBV2 to TRBJ2-2; TRBD2 aligns across 13 bases. This CDR3 comprises 15 residues. CDR1 SNHLY and CDR2 FYNNEI come from the germline V gene. With 4 bases clipped from V and 6 bases from J, the junction kept 2 bases outside the gene matches. CDR3 region: CASSGGLAGAGELFF. CDR3 sequence (DNA): TGTGCCAGCAGTGGTGGACTAGCGGGAGCCGGGGAGCTGTTTTTT.

This chain connects TRBV28 to TRBJ2-3; no definite D call. This CDR3 spans 14 amino acids. Trimming stripped 5 bases from V and 4 bases from J, with 13 bases between. Germline CDR1 and CDR2: MDHEN and SYDVKM. CDR3 amino acids: CASSGPFASDTQYF. The CDR3 region has the DNA TGTGCCAGCAGTGGACCCTTTGCGTCAGATACGCAGTATTTT.

The V call is TRBV19, the J call TRBJ1-5, with TRBD1 as a possible D gene (5 bases). The CDR3 runs 15 residues. Germline V gives CDR1 LNHDA, CDR2 SQIVND (reference sequence). Trimming pared 5 bases from V and 1 base from J, leaving 12 bases between. The CDR3 DNA reads as TGTGCCAGTAGTTTCGGGGCTCTGAGCAATCAGCCCCAGCATTTT. As protein: CASSFGALSNQPQHF.

V gene TRBV30 combines with J gene TRBJ1-1; unclear D gene. This CDR3 is 15 amino acids long. V was cut by 2 bases and J by 6 bases, with 19 bases left in between. The germline CDR1 and CDR2 sequences are GTSNPN and SVGIG (reference sequence). CDR3 nucleotides: TGTGCCTGGAGTTCCGGCGCCGGGATTTTCGCTGAAGCTTTCTTT. It yields the protein CAWSSGAGIFAEAFF.

The V gene is TRBV30, the J gene TRBJ2-1; D ambiguous. The V gene lost 4 bases and the J gene lost 5 bases, with 9 bases spanning the gap. Germline V gene sequence: CDR1 GTSNPN, CDR2 SVGIG (reference sequence). The CDR3 sequence is 12 residues long. This CDR3 is CAWIEFHNEQFF. CDR3 bases: TGTGCCTGGATTGAATTCCACAATGAGCAGTTCTTC.

The rearrangement joins TRBV7-9 to TRBJ1-1; perhaps TRBD1 as D (6 bases). In germline, CDR1 is SEHNR, CDR2 FQNEAQ (reference sequence). V lost 10 bases and J 3 bases, leaving 12 bases between the germline ends. The CDR3 loop spans 12 amino acids. In DNA form, the CDR3 reads TGTGCCACGGGGGCGCGGGACACTGAAGCTTTCTTT. This gives the protein CATGARDTEAFF.

This chain uses TRBV6-5 with TRBJ1-1; 7 bases match TRBD1. Per the germline V gene, CDR1 is MNHEY and CDR2 is SVGAGI. This CDR3 spans 13 amino acids. The V gene end was trimmed by 2 bases and the J gene end by 5 bases; junction bases not matched to a gene: 2. The DNA for the CDR3 is TGTGCCAGCAGTTACGGGGACAGAACTGAAGCTTTCTTT. Its protein product is CASSYGDRTEAFF.

The genes are TRBV9 and TRBJ2-1; a possible D gene is TRBD2 (5 bases). Trimming cost V 7 bases and J 10 bases, with 18 bases left between them. The CDR3 is 13 amino acids. Germline loops: CDR1 SGDLS, CDR2 YYNGEE. The CDR3 region has the DNA TGTGCCAGCTCTGGCCAACTAGTCCGGGAGCAGTTCTTC. Amino acid sequence: CASSGQLVREQFF. Filled out from reference TRBV9 and TRBJ2-1, the complete variable domain reads DSGVTQTPKHLITATGQRVTLRCSPRSGDLSVYWYQQSLDQGLQFLIQYYNGEERAKGNILERFSAQQFPDLHSELNLSSLELGDSALYFCASSGQLVREQFFGPGTRLTVL.

This chain connects TRBV5-1 to TRBJ2-7; D uncertain. The V end lost 4 bases, the J end lost 3 bases, and 11 bases lay between the germline ends. The CDR3 consists of 13 residues. In germline, CDR1 is SGHRS, CDR2 YFSETQ. CDR3 coding DNA: TGCGCCAGCAGCCTCTGGGCCGGCTACGAGCAGTACTTC. It specifies CASSLWAGYEQYF.

The chain links TRBV28 to TRBJ2-3; D remains ambiguous. The V end lost 7 bases, the J end lost 0 bases, and 17 bases lay between the germline ends. The CDR3 sequence is 16 residues long. Germline V CDR1 and CDR2: MDHEN, SYDVKM. As DNA, the CDR3 is TGTGCCAGCAACCGGCACTCCGGAACTAGCACAGATACGCAGTATTTT. Translation: CASNRHSGTSTDTQYF. Variable domain in full (rest from reference TRBV28 and TRBJ2-3): DVKVTQSSRYLVKRTGEKVFLECVQDMDHENMFWYRQDPGLGLRLIYFSYDVKMKEKGDIPEGYSVSREKKERFSLILESASTNQTSMYLCASNRHSGTSTDTQYFGPGTRLTVL.

This rearrangement joins TRBV27 to TRBJ2-7; D is undetermined. The CDR3 covers 14 residues. The V and J ends lost 4 bases and 0 bases respectively, with 10 bases between them. CDR1 and CDR2 from the germline V gene are MNHEY and SMNVEV (reference sequence). CDR3 loop: CASSYGRRSYEQYF. The CDR3 nucleotides read TGTGCCAGCAGTTATGGACGGCGCTCCTACGAGCAGTACTTC.